A single sample gave rise to the 26 T cell receptor beta chains below, sequenced in a study of cytomegalovirus exposure and HLA in healthy donors. This table comes from immunoSEQ multiplex PCR, and its TCRdb copy is limited to in-frame clones, with some not included. The sample records 59,000 or so clones, 85% to 90% being singletons. The material sequenced was PBMCs. The receptor set was obtained from a woman aged 18-29 years in good health and CMV-seronegative.

The chain recombines TRBV7-2 with TRBJ1-4; D not resolved. Germline V CDR1 and CDR2: SGHTA, FQGNSA. The CDR3 spans 14 residues. V was cut by 4 bases and J by 2 bases, with 8 bases left in between. The CDR3 DNA reads TGTGCCAGCAGCTCGGGAGGGACTAATGAAAAACTGTTTTTT. Its protein is CASSSGGTNEKLFF.

The rearrangement joins TRBV19 to TRBJ2-2; 12 bases line up with TRBD2. CDR3 length: 16 amino acids. After removal of 6 bases from V and 0 bases from J, the junction contained 2 bases not matched to a gene. Looked up from germline, CDR1 is LNHDA and CDR2 is SQIVND (reference sequence). The CDR3 loop is CASSGLAGTNTGELFF. In DNA, the CDR3 is TGTGCCAGTAGCGGACTAGCGGGAACGAACACCGGGGAGCTGTTTTTT. Full variable domain (outside the CDR3, taken from reference TRBV19 and TRBJ2-2): DGGITQSPKYLFRKEGQNVTLSCEQNLNHDAMYWYRQDPGQGLRLIYYSQIVNDFQKGDIAEGYSVSREKKESFPLTVTSAQKNPTAFYLCASSGLAGTNTGELFFGEGSRLTVL.

The rearrangement uses TRBV27 and TRBJ2-7; TRBD2 agrees at 11 bases. Trimming took 4 bases from V and 3 from J; bases not matched to a gene: 11. The CDR3 sequence is 17 residues long. CDR1 and CDR2 from the germline V gene are MNHEY and SMNVEV (reference sequence). The CDR3 sequence: CASSSGLAGLQGYEQYF. The CDR3 DNA sequence: TGTGCCAGCAGTTCCGGACTAGCGGGCCTCCAGGGCTACGAGCAGTACTTC.

The chain is built from TRBV30 and TRBJ1-1, with 8 bases matching TRBD1. V trimming: 0 bases; J trimming: 0 bases; junction bases outside the gene matches: 6. Germline assignment: CDR1 GTSNPN and CDR2 SVGIG (reference sequence). The CDR3 runs 16 residues. The CDR3 is CAWSVPGGGMNTEAFF. In DNA form, the CDR3 reads TGTGCCTGGAGTGTACCAGGGGGCGGCATGAACACTGAAGCTTTCTTT.

The chain is built from TRBV9 and TRBJ2-3, with D possibly TRBD1 on 5 matching bases. Germline V gives CDR1 SGDLS, CDR2 YYNGEE. Trimming left V 3 bases short and J 4 bases short, with 9 bases between. The CDR3 is 13 residues long. In nucleotides, the CDR3 is TGTGCCAGCAGCGAATCACAGGCAGATACGCAGTATTTT. Protein sequence: CASSESQADTQYF.

A single count supports this clone. This chain's CDR3 is CASSSQGNEKLFF. CDR3 nucleotide sequence: TGCGCCAGCAGCTCCCAGGGGAATGAAAAACTGTTTTTT. V usage is TRBV5-1 and J usage is TRBJ1-4; perhaps TRBD1 as D (6 bases). The CDR3 length is 13 residues. CDR1 is SGHRS and CDR2 is YFSETQ in the germline V gene. V was trimmed by 3 bases and J by 5 bases, leaving 8 bases between them.

This chain joins TRBV4-1 and TRBJ1-2; TRBD1 matches 12 bases. Germline V gene data show CDR1 as MGHRA and CDR2 as YSYEKL. The CDR3 spans 15 residues. Unmatched junction bases numbered 3, after V lost 3 bases and J lost 4 bases. The CDR3 reads CASSHRGQGAYGYTF. CDR3 DNA sequence: TGCGCCAGCAGCCATCGGGGACAGGGGGCCTATGGCTACACCTTC.

This chain joins TRBV7-9 and TRBJ1-4, with D perhaps TRBD1 (5 bases). The CDR3 spans 15 residues. Germline V gene lookup returns CDR1 SEHNR and CDR2 FQNEAQ (reference sequence). V lost 1 base and J lost 8, with 14 bases in between. CDR3 region: CASSLVGRAGEKLFF. CDR3 nucleotide sequence: TGTGCCAGCAGCTTAGTCGGCAGGGCCGGAGAAAAACTGTTTTTT.

This chain uses TRBV28 with TRBJ2-3; 13 bases align to TRBD2. The CDR3 length is 15 residues. Per germline, CDR1 MDHEN and CDR2 SYDVKM. V lost 7 bases and J lost 3; bases outside the gene matches: 4. The CDR3 spells CASTEGLAGTDTQYF. DNA of the CDR3: TGTGCCAGCACGGAGGGACTAGCGGGGACAGATACGCAGTATTTT.

The sample holds one count of this clone. V gene TRBV7-8 combines with J gene TRBJ1-5; D perhaps matches TRBD1 (5 bases). Germline V CDR1 and CDR2: SGHVS, FQNEAQ. The CDR3 is 15 residues long. The germline V and J ends were trimmed by 3 bases and 7 bases, with 16 bases remaining between them. CDR3 in amino acids: CASSFDSTAKQPQHF. As DNA, the CDR3 is TGTGCCAGCAGCTTCGATTCGACAGCCAAGCAGCCCCAGCATTTT.

The chain combines TRBV28 with TRBJ1-2; TRBD1 matches at 9 bases. J lost 5 bases, V lost 3 bases, and 10 bases had no gene match. Germline lookup yields CDR1 MDHEN and CDR2 SYDVKM. The CDR3 extends over 16 amino acids. The CDR3 sequence: CASSLSYRTGAYGYTF. The CDR3 nucleotides are TGTGCCAGCAGTTTGAGTTACCGGACAGGGGCGTATGGCTACACCTTC.

J is TRBJ1-5 and V is TRBV19; a possible D gene is TRBD1 (6 bases). The V gene lost 5 bases and the J gene lost 3 bases, with 14 bases spanning the gap. The CDR3 extends over 15 amino acids. Per germline, CDR1 LNHDA and CDR2 SQIVND (reference sequence). The CDR3 loop reads CASSPGVGANQPQHF. CDR3 bases: TGTGCCAGTAGTCCCGGGGTGGGGGCCAATCAGCCCCAGCATTTT.

In this sample, this clone turned up a few times. This chain links TRBV19 with TRBJ1-3; D is undetermined. This CDR3 spans 15 amino acids. V lost 1 base, J lost 0 bases, and 7 bases lay in between. Per germline, CDR1 LNHDA and CDR2 SQIVND (reference sequence). This chain's CDR3 is CASSIASLSGNTIYF. Here the CDR3 DNA reads TGTGCCAGTAGTATAGCCAGTCTCTCTGGAAACACCATATATTTT.

The chain carries TRBV5-6 and TRBJ2-2; D is unclear. The V end lost 0 bases, the J end lost 6 bases, and 12 bases lay between the germline ends. The CDR3 runs 15 residues. CDR1 is SGHDT and CDR2 is YYEEEE in the germline V gene. The CDR3 coding sequence is TGTGCCAGCAGCTTGGGGGCAAAGATCGCCGGGGAGCTGTTTTTT. Amino acids: CASSLGAKIAGELFF.

This clone was seen a few times. The CDR3 region has the DNA TGTGCCAGCAGTTTGGCGGGAGGCTACGAGCAGTACTTC. Amino acids: CASSLAGGYEQYF. The chain carries TRBV27 and TRBJ2-7; 8 bases match TRBD2. The CDR3 is 13 amino acids. Losses at the gene ends were 3 bases for V and 3 bases for J; bases not matched to a gene: 1. The germline V gene encodes CDR1 MNHEY and CDR2 SMNVEV (reference sequence).

This clone was found once. Other DNA sequences in the same sample also yield this CDR3. The CDR3 sequence is CSVAGGTYNEQFF. CDR3 bases: TGCAGCGTTGCAGGGGGCACCTACAATGAGCAGTTCTTC. The V call is TRBV29-1, the J call TRBJ2-1; 8 bases align to TRBD1. Germline V gene lookup returns CDR1 SQVTM and CDR2 ANQGSEA. J was trimmed by 2 bases and V by 4 bases; bases with no gene match: 1. The CDR3 length is 13 residues.

About this clone: This CDR3 is also generated by other DNA sequences in the sample. The chain couples TRBV20-1 to TRBJ2-1; D call uncertain. The V end was cut by 0 bases, the J end by 7 bases, with 4 bases between. The germline gives CDR1 DFQATT, CDR2 SNEGSKA (reference sequence). This CDR3 spans 11 amino acids. CDR3 residues: CSARELNEQFF. CDR3 DNA sequence: TGCAGTGCTAGAGAACTGAATGAGCAGTTCTTC.

The V call is TRBV11-2, the J call TRBJ2-2; a weak D match, TRBD1 (5 bases). The CDR3 sequence is 14 residues long. CDR1 is SGHAT, CDR2 FQNNGV, per germline. With 3 bases removed from V and 5 bases from J, the gap between germline ends came to 10 bases. CDR3 protein: CASSFQGGTGELFF. The CDR3 DNA reads as TGTGCCAGCAGCTTTCAGGGTGGGACCGGGGAGCTGTTTTTT.

The chain recombines TRBV2 with TRBJ1-1; D is possibly TRBD1 (5 bases). V was pared by 7 bases and J by 2 bases, with 11 bases between. This CDR3 is 13 amino acids long. Germline CDR1 is SNHLY and CDR2 is FYNNEI. The CDR3 bases are TGTGCCAGCACTAGAGACAGTAACACTGAAGCTTTCTTT. It yields the protein CASTRDSNTEAFF.

This sequence joins TRBV6-4 and TRBJ1-2; weak D call: TRBD1 (6 bases). The V gene lost 10 bases and the J gene lost 0 bases, with 15 bases spanning the gap. CDR3 length equals 14 residues. Germline V gives CDR1 MRHNA, CDR2 SNTAGT. The CDR3 here is CATEDRSTNYGYTF. The CDR3 DNA follows: TGTGCCACCGAAGACAGGTCGACTAACTATGGCTACACCTTC.

This chain joins TRBV6-5 and TRBJ1-5; D ambiguous. V was cut by 8 bases and J by 0 bases, with 14 bases left in between. The CDR3 loop spans 15 amino acids. CDR1 is MNHEY, CDR2 SVGAGI, per germline. The CDR3 region is CASLPFTDSNQPQHF. As DNA, the CDR3 is TGTGCCAGCCTACCTTTCACAGATAGCAATCAGCCCCAGCATTTT.

The J gene is TRBJ2-7, the V gene TRBV2; 11 bases are a match to TRBD2. Trimming took 3 bases from V and 4 from J; bases not matched to a gene: 8. Germline loops: CDR1 SNHLY, CDR2 FYNNEI. The CDR3 runs 16 residues. The CDR3 protein is CASSEGKTSGGYEQYF. The CDR3 coding sequence is TGTGCCAGCAGTGAGGGGAAAACTAGCGGGGGTTACGAGCAGTACTTC. Based on the CDR3 plus reference TRBV2 and TRBJ2-7, the full variable domain is EPEVTQTPSHQVTQMGQEVILRCVPISNHLYFYWYRQILGQKVEFLVSFYNNEISEKSEIFDDQFSVERPDGSNFTLKIRSTKLEDSAMYFCASSEGKTSGGYEQYFGPGTRLTVT.

J is TRBJ1-2 and V is TRBV5-4; a weak D match, TRBD1 (6 bases). Trimming stripped 5 bases from V and 2 bases from J, with 10 bases between. The germline V gene encodes CDR1 SGHNT and CDR2 YYREEE (reference sequence). The length of the CDR3 is 13 residues. CDR3 amino acids: CASRPDSNYGYTF. The CDR3 region has the DNA TGTGCCAGCAGGCCGGACAGCAACTATGGCTACACCTTC.

This chain joins TRBV2 and TRBJ2-2; TRBD2 agrees at 7 bases. The CDR3 is made up of 16 amino acids. The germline gives CDR1 SNHLY, CDR2 FYNNEI. The V segment lost 4 bases and the J segment 7 bases; nucleotides outside the gene matches: 12. For the CDR3, the DNA is TGTGCCAGCAGTGCCTCCGCGGGGGTTTGGGGCGGGGAGCTGTTTTTT. It specifies CASSASAGVWGGELFF.

This sequence joins TRBV6-5 and TRBJ2-1; D unclear. The germline V gene encodes CDR1 MNHEY and CDR2 SVGAGI. CDR3 length: 15 residues. The V end lost 5 bases, the J end lost 0 bases, and 11 bases lay between the germline ends. The CDR3 nucleotides read TGTGCCAGCAGTCCGACATGGCACTCCTACAATGAGCAGTTCTTC. It yields the protein CASSPTWHSYNEQFF.

CDR3 nucleotides: TGTGCCAGCAGTAGGCATGGGGGCGACTTGGCTGAAGCTTTCTTT. Protein: CASSRHGGDLAEAFF. The chain uses TRBV2 and TRBJ1-1; perhaps TRBD1 as D (6 bases). Germline lookup yields CDR1 SNHLY and CDR2 FYNNEI. The CDR3 runs to 15 residues. V lost 5 bases and J lost 6, with 19 bases in between.